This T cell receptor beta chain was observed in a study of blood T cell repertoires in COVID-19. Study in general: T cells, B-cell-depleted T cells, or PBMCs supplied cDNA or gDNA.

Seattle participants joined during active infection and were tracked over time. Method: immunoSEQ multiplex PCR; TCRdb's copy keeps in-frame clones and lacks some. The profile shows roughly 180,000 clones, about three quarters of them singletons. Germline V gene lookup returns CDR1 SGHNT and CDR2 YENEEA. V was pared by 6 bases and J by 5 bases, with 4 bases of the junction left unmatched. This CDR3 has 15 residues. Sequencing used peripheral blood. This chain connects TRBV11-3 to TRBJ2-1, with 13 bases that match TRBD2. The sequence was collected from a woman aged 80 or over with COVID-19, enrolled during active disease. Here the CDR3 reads CASSLGLAGNNEQFF. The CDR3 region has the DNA TGTGCCAGCAGTCTGGGACTAGCGGGAAACAATGAGCAGTTCTTC.